The 14 T cell receptor beta chains below come from one sample, sequenced in a study of CXCR3-negative and CXCR3-positive naive CD8 T cells. The method, 5' RACE with UMI labels, was used to prepare the TRB cDNA libraries. TCRdb reanalyzed the 5' RACE reads and collapses them to one entry per CDR3 protein, without DNA. This sample's table has about 90,000 distinct CDR3 sequences. Sequencing used naive CXCR3- CD8+ T cells from blood. Subset denoted: CD45RO-CCR7+CD27+CD95- naive CD8+ T cells lacking CXCR3 (TNR3-). Every receptor here comes from a human donor in good health. Some clones in this sample may be carry-over from other donors' samples.

The rearrangement joins TRBV20-1 to TRBJ2-1. CDR3 length: 13 residues. The germline V gene encodes CDR1 DFQATT and CDR2 SNEGSKA (reference sequence). The CDR3 loop reads CSARSLAGNEQFF.

V and J are TRBV29-1 and TRBJ2-7; absent DNA, TCRdb's TRBD2 call cannot be checked. The CDR3 covers 12 residues. Germline V gene sequence: CDR1 SQVTM, CDR2 ANQGSEA. This chain's CDR3 is CSVPGRSHEQYF.

The chain has TRBV28 and TRBJ2-7; TCRdb lists TRBD2, though no DNA is available to test this call. Germline V gene data show CDR1 as MDHEN and CDR2 as SYDVKM. This CDR3 is built from 11 residues. CDR3 residues: CAGGGRGQQYF.

V gene TRBV28 combines with J gene TRBJ2-7. CDR3 length: 13 residues. CDR1 and CDR2 (germline): MDHEN, SYDVKM. The CDR3 sequence is CASSLSRLYEQYF.

The rearrangement joins TRBV4-1 to TRBJ1-4; TCRdb returns TRBD1, unconfirmable since there is no DNA. CDR1 is MGHRA, CDR2 YSYEKL, per germline. CDR3 length equals 15 residues. The CDR3 sequence: CASSQEGATDEKLFF.

This chain joins TRBV19 and TRBJ1-3; the D gene TCRdb calls, TRBD1, cannot be checked with no DNA. The germline V gene encodes CDR1 LNHDA and CDR2 SQIVND (reference sequence). The CDR3 consists of 18 residues. This chain's CDR3 is CASSSQGPHYSSGNTIYF.

The chain links TRBV5-1 to TRBJ2-3. Germline assignment: CDR1 SGHRS and CDR2 YFSETQ. The CDR3 has 14 amino acids. CDR3 amino acids: CASSGVENTDTQYF.

This sequence joins TRBV28 and TRBJ1-2. The CDR3 runs 13 residues. Germline V gene sequence: CDR1 MDHEN, CDR2 SYDVKM. CDR3 sequence reads: CASSLTTNYGYTF.

The chain uses TRBV27 and TRBJ1-5; TCRdb outputs TRBD1, but without DNA this stays unchecked. Per germline, CDR1 MNHEY and CDR2 SMNVEV (reference sequence). The CDR3 is 16 residues long. This CDR3 is CASSPVGGRSNQPQHF.

The chain has TRBV29-1 and TRBJ2-2; TCRdb's D call, TRBD1, is unchecked because there is no DNA. Germline V gene lookup returns CDR1 SQVTM and CDR2 ANQGSEA. The CDR3 is made up of 14 amino acids. CDR3: CSALDSGSTGELFF.

The chain combines TRBV7-9 with TRBJ2-2; TCRdb designates TRBD1, a call that cannot be tested without DNA. Germline V gives CDR1 SEHNR, CDR2 FQNEAQ (reference sequence). The CDR3 runs 17 residues. CDR3 loop: CASSSSYGGTNTGELFF.

The chain couples TRBV5-1 to TRBJ2-7; the TCRdb call, TRBD2, lacks DNA for checking. The CDR3 has 14 amino acids. Germline V gene sequence: CDR1 SGHRS, CDR2 YFSETQ. The CDR3 reads CASSLELANYEQYF.

The chain recombines TRBV19 with TRBJ1-1; as DNA is missing, the TRBD1 call by TCRdb cannot be tested. CDR1 and CDR2 from the germline V gene are LNHDA and SQIVND (reference sequence). The CDR3 runs 13 residues. CDR3 loop: CASYEGMYTEAFF.

CDR3 in amino acids: CSAKGQETYEQYF. This rearrangement joins TRBV20-1 to TRBJ2-7; TCRdb gives TRBD1 as the D gene, but with no DNA this cannot be confirmed. CDR1 is DFQATT and CDR2 is SNEGSKA in the germline V gene (reference sequence). The CDR3 is 13 amino acids.